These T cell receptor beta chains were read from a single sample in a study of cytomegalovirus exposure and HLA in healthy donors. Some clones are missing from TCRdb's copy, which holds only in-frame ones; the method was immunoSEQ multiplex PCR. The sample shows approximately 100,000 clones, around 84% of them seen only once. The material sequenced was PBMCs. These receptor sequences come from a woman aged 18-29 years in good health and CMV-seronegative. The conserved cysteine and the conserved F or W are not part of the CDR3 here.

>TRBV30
AWSILAGRMNTQY
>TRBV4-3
ASSQGWGQGYSPLH
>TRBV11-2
ASSLEVSQPQH
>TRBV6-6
ASSPQGATGYT
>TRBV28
ASSHLTSGNTDTQY
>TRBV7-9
ASSSSSFPAEQGIDEQY
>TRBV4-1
ASSPVGESTDTQY
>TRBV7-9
ASSFRDTTNSPLH
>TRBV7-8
ASSRGSYEQY
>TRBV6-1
ASRPLAGIGEKLF
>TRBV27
ASKHWDKNQPQH
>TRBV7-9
SSSQLMGDKAGAF
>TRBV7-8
ASSLGLATWEQF
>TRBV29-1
SVGGGWADTQY
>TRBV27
ASSPTGGLPSYEQY
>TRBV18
ASSPTTDRGRVDYGYT
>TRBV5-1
ASSLAEGANYGYT
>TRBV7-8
ASSLLLAGVTSYNEQF
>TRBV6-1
ASNRLAGYQETQY
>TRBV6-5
ASSQPGYETQY
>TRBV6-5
ASRPAIAGGGEQY
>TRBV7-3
ASSHGTNNSPLH
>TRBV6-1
ASSKYRANTGELF
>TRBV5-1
ASSWGRDNSPLH
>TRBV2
ASSEPLATTYNEQF
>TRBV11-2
ASSPLVLGGRGKDYGYT
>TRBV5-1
ASSINTGELF
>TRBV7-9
ASRRAGGTTDTQY
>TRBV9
ASSGDSGGLETQY
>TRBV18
ASSPTPGQGSYEQY
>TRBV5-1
ASSSWGAGTRNTEAF
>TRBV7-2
ASTGTGDWSPLH
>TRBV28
ASSFGAGPSNQPQH
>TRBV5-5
ASSRGGAGQPQH
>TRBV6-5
ASSYQPGNTEAF
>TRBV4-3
ASSHSGRGQETQY
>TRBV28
ASSLVGGGEQF
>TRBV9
ASSVVTVLNYGYT
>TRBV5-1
ASSLYVQGPDGYT
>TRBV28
ASSSAGQPQH
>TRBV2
ASQPSQGWTEAF
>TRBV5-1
ASSLGRLAGENEQF
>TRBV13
ASSLTAGDSNTGELF
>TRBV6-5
ASSYGTARNTEAF
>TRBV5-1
ASSLAGVPEAF
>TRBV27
ASRERGGLYEQY
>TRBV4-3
ASSQDRDRVFGNVLT
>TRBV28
ASSPPTDTQY
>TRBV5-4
ASSLAPKEGQGFDEQF
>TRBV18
ASSPLSGGTQETQY